The entry below describes one T cell receptor beta chain. Its specificity is not known. These data come from a study of Graves' ophthalmopathy and Graves' hyperthyroidism. Study details: Sampling took place at initial diagnosis, with peripheral blood obtained before any treatment. Study-level points and caveats: Blood also held most thyroid clonotypes expanded above 0.001 frequency.

Diagnosis relied on clinical symptoms, serum thyroxine, TRAb, thyroid ultrasound and orbital computed tomography. The authors amplified TCR beta CDR3 regions, and they did so from RNA transcripts for repertoire sequencing. Following a first-round RT-PCR that used HTBI primers, a second-round multiplex PCR was carried out. TCRdb redid the calling of the multiplex PCR reads with MiXCR, one entry per CDR3 protein. The table lists about 740,000 distinct CDR3 sequences, roughly 40% of them singletons. This clonotype originated in an adult man with Graves' ophthalmopathy. Sequencing was carried out using peripheral blood.

CDR3 nucleotide sequence: TGTGCCAGCAGCTTAGGAGGGAGGGTGGGCGGAGGGACCCAGTACTTC. Its translation: CASSLGGRVGGGTQYF. The genes are TRBV7-2 and TRBJ2-5; TRBD2 agrees at 7 bases. J gave up 7 bases and V 1 base, and 12 bases lay outside the gene matches. Per germline, CDR1 SGHTA and CDR2 FQGNSA. There are 16 residues in the CDR3.